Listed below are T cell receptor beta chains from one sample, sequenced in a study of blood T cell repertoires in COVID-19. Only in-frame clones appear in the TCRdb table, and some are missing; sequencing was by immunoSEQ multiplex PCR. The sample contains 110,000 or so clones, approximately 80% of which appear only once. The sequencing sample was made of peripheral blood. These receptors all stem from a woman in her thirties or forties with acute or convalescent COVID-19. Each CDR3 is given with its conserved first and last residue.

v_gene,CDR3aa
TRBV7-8,CASSFPGTRVNTEAFF
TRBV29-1,CSVHRDGRNTEAFF
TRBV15,CATTERGGPDTQYF
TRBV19,CASSPVGAGEKLFF
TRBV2,CASSARWESSGYTF
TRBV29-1,CRVAGLAGGRGTDTQYF
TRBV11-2,CASSLIAGGPHTDTQYF
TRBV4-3,CASSRKGAGTNTGELFF
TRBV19,CASSISGVGTEAFF
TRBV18,CASSRDSTNTGELFF
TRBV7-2,CASSFGLAGQETQYF
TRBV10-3,CAIRGEGQPQHF
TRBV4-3,CASSPRQVPYNEQFF
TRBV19,CATSIIELGNQPQHF
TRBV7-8,CASSPDRAENQPQHF
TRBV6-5,CASSYSKAPSGNTIYF
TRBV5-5,CASSLAGGTGYTF